The clone carrying this T cell receptor (beta chain) was detected a few times. The data derive from a study of blood T cells in healthy people across ages. V dropped 0 bases and J dropped 5 bases, with 15 bases sitting between them. This CDR3 spans 15 amino acids. CDR1 is SQVTM and CDR2 is ANQGSEA in the germline V gene. The use of a sample-barcoded 5' primer and a J-beta primer mix characterized a second PCR of about 7 to 12 cycles. TCRdb ran MiXCR on the 5' RACE reads and lists one entry per CDR3 protein. The sample has some 1.5 million distinct CDR3 sequences; about 30% are singletons. This TCR derives from a woman in her 30s in good health. Sequenced input: blood. The chain joins TRBV29-1 to TRBJ2-3, with D maybe TRBD2 (5 bases). CDR3 protein: CSVEDLRVREDTQYF. Here the CDR3 DNA reads TGCAGCGTTGAAGATCTCCGCGTGAGGGAAGATACGCAGTATTTT.